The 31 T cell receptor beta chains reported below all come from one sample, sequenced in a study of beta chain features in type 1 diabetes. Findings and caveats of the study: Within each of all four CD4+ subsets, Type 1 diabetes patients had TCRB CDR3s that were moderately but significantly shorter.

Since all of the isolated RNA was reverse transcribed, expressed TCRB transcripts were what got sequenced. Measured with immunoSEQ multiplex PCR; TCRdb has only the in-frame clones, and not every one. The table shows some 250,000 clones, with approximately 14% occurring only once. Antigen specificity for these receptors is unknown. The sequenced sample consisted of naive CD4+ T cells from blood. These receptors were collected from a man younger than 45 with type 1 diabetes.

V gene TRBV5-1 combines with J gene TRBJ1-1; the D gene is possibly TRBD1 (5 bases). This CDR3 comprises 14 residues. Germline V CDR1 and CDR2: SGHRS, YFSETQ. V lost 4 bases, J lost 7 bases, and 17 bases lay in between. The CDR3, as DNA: TGCGCCAGCAGCCCCCTGGGGCAGGGCCGTGAAGCTTTCTTT. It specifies CASSPLGQGREAFF.

The CDR3 DNA sequence: TGTGCCAGCAGCTTAGGACTTTACAATGAGCAGTTCTTC. Encoded protein: CASSLGLYNEQFF. J is TRBJ2-1 and V is TRBV5-6, with D possibly matching TRBD2 (5 bases). This CDR3 spans 13 amino acids. With 2 bases removed from V and 4 bases from J, the gap between germline ends came to 7 bases. Germline V gene data show CDR1 as SGHDT and CDR2 as YYEEEE.

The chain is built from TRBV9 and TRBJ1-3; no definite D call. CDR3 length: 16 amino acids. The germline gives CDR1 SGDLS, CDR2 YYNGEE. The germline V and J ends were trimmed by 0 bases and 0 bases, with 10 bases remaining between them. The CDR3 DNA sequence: TGTGCCAGCAGCGTAGAAGGAGGATTCTCTGGAAACACCATATATTTT. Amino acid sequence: CASSVEGGFSGNTIYF.

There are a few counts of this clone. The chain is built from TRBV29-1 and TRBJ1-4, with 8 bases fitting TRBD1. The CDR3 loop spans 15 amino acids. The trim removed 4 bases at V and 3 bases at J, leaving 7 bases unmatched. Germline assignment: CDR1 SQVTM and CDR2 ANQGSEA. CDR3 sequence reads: CSVVPVQGANEKLFF. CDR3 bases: TGCAGCGTTGTGCCGGTACAGGGGGCTAATGAAAAACTGTTTTTT.

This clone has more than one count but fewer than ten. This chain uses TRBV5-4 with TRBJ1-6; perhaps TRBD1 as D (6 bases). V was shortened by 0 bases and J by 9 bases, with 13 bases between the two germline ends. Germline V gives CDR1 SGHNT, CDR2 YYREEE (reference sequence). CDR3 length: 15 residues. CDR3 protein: CASSLEAQGSSPLHF. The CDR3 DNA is TGTGCCAGCAGCTTGGAGGCACAGGGTTCTTCACCCCTCCACTTT.

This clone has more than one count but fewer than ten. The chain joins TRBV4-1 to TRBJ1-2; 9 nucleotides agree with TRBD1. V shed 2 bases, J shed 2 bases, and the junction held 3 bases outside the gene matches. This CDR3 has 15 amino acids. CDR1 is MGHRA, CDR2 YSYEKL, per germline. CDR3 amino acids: CASSQPTGGNYGYTF. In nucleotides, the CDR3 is TGCGCCAGCAGCCAACCGACAGGGGGAAACTATGGCTACACCTTC.

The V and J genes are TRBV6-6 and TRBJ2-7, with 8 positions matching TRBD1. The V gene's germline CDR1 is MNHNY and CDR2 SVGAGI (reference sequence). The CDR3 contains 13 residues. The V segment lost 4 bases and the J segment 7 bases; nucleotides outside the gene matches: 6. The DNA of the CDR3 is TGTGCCAGCAGTTTGGGACAGGAAGAAGAGCAGTACTTC. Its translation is CASSLGQEEEQYF.

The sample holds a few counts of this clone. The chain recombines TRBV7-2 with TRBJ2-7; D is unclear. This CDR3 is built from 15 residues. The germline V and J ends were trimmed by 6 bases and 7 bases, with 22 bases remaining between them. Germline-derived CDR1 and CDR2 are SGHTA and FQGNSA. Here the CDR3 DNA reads TGTGCCAGCAGTCCCATAAGGTCCCCGGCGGCGGAGCAGTACTTC. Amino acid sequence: CASSPIRSPAAEQYF.

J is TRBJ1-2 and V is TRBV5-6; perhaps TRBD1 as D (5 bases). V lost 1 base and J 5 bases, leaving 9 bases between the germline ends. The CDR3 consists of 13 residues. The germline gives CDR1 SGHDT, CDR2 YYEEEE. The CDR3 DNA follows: TGTGCCAGCAGCTTGACAGGAATGTATGGCTACACCTTC. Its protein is CASSLTGMYGYTF.

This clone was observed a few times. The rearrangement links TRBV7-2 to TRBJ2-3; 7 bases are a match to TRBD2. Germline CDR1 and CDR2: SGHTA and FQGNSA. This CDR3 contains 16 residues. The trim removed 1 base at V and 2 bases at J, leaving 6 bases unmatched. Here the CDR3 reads CASSLVGGSTTDTQYF. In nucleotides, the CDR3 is TGTGCCAGCAGCTTAGTGGGCGGGAGTACCACAGATACGCAGTATTTT. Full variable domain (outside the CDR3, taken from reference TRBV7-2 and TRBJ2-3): GAGVSQSPSNKVTEKGKDVELRCDPISGHTALYWYRQSLGQGLEFLIYFQGNSAPDKSGLPSDRFSAERTGGSVSTLTIQRTQQEDSAVYLCASSLVGGSTTDTQYFGPGTRLTVL.

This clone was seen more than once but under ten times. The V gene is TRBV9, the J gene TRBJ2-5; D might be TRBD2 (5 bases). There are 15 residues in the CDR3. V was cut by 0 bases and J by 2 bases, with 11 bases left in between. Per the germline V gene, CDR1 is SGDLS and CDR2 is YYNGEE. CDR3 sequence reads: CASSVGLGRQETQYF. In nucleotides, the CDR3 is TGTGCCAGCAGCGTAGGGTTGGGGAGACAAGAGACCCAGTACTTC.

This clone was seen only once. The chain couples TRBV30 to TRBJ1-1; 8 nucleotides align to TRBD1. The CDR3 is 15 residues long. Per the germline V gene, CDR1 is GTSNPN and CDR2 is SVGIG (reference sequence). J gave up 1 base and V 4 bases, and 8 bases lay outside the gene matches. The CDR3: CAWTGGRSTNTEAFF. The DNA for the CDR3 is TGTGCCTGGACAGGGGGCCGTAGTACGAACACTGAAGCTTTCTTT.

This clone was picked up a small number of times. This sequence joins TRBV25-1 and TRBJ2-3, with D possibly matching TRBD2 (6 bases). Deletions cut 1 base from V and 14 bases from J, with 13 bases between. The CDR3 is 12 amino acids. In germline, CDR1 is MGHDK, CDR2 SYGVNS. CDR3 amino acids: CASSEWGDERYF. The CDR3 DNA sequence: TGTGCCAGCAGTGAATGGGGGGACGAGAGGTATTTT.

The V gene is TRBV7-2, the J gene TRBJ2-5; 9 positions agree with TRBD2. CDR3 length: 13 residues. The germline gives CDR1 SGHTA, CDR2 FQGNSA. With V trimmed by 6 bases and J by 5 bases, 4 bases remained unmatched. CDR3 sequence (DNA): TGTGCCAGCAGGGTAGCGGGGGAGGAGACCCAGTACTTC. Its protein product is CASRVAGEETQYF.

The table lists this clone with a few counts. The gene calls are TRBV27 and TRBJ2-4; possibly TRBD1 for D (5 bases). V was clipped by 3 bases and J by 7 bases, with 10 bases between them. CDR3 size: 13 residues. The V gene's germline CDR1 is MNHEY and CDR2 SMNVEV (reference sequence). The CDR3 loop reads CASSFRQSNIQYF. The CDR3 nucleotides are TGTGCCAGCAGTTTTAGACAGAGTAACATTCAGTACTTC.

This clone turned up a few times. The CDR3 reads CSVEGGETQYF. The CDR3 DNA follows: TGCAGCGTTGAAGGAGGGGAGACCCAGTACTTC. The chain has TRBV29-1 and TRBJ2-5, with D possibly being TRBD2 (5 bases). The CDR3 loop spans 11 amino acids. With 1 base removed from V and 5 bases from J, the gap between germline ends came to 5 bases. Germline assignment: CDR1 SQVTM and CDR2 ANQGSEA.

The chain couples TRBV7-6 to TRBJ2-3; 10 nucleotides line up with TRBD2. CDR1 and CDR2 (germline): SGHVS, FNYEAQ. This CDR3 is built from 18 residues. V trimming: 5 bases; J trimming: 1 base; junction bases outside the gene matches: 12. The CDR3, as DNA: TGTGCCAGCAGCCCCCGACCTGGGACTAGCGATGGCACAGATACGCAGTATTTT. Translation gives CASSPRPGTSDGTDTQYF.

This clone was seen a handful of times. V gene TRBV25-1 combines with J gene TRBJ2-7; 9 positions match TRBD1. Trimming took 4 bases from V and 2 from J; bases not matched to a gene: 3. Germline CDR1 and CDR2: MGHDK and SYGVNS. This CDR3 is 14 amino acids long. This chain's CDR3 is CASSVTGGAYEQYF. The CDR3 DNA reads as TGTGCCAGCAGTGTGACAGGGGGGGCCTACGAGCAGTACTTC.

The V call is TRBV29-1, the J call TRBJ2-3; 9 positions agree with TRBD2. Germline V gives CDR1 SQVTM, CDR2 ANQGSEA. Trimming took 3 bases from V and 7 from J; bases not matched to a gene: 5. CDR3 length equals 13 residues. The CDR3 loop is CSVDSGSSHTQYF. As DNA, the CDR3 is TGCAGCGTTGATAGCGGGAGCTCTCATACGCAGTATTTT.

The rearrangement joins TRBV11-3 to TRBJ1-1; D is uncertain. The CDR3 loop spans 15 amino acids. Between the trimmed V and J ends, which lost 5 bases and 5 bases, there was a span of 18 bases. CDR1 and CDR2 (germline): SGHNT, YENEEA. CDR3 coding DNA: TGTGCCAGCAGCCTTCCCACCCTCGTCAGGACTGAAGCTTTCTTT. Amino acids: CASSLPTLVRTEAFF. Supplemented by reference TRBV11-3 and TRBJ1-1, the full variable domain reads EAGVVQSPRYKIIEKKQPVAFWCNPISGHNTLYWYLQNLGQGPELLIRYENEEAVDDSQLPKDRFSAERLKGVDSTLKIQPAELGDSAVYLCASSLPTLVRTEAFFGQGTRLTVV.

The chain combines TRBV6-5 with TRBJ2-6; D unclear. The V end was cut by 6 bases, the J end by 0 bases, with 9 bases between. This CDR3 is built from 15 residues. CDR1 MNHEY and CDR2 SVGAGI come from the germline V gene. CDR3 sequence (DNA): TGTGCCAGCAGGCCCCGAGACTCTGGGGCCAACGTCCTGACTTTC. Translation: CASRPRDSGANVLTF.

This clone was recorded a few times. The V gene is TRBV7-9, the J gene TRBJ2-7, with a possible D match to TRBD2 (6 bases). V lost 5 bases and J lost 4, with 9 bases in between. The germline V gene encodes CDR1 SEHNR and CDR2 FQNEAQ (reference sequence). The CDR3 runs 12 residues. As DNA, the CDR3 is TGTGCCAGCAGCCGTCTAGCGTACGAGCAGTACTTC. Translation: CASSRLAYEQYF.

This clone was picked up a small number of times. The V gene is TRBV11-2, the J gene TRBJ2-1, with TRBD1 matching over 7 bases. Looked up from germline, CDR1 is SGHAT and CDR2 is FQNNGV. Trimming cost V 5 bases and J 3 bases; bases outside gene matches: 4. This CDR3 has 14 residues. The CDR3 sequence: CASSPGQIYNEQFF. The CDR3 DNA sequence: TGTGCCAGCAGCCCGGGACAGATCTACAATGAGCAGTTCTTC.

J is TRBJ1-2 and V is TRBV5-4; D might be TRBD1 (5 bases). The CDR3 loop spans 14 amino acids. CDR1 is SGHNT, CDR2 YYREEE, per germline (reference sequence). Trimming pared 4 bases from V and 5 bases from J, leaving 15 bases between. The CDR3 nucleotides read TGTGCCAGCAGCCTGCCCGGGGCGGGGTATGGCTACACCTTC. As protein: CASSLPGAGYGYTF.

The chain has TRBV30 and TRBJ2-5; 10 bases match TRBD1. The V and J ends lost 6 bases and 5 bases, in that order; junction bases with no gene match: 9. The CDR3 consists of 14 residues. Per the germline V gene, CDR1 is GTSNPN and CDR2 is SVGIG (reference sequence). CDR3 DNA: TGTGCCTGCAACCGGGACAGGGGTGTGGAGACCCAGTACTTC. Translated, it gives CACNRDRGVETQYF.

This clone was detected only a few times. CDR3 region: CASSRTGIRDSPLHF. The DNA of the CDR3 is TGTGCCAGCAGCCGCACAGGGATTAGAGATTCACCCCTCCACTTT. The V call is TRBV9, the J call TRBJ1-6, with D perhaps TRBD1 (6 bases). There are 15 residues in the CDR3. Germline loops: CDR1 SGDLS, CDR2 YYNGEE. The V and J ends lost 4 bases and 8 bases respectively, with 16 bases between them.

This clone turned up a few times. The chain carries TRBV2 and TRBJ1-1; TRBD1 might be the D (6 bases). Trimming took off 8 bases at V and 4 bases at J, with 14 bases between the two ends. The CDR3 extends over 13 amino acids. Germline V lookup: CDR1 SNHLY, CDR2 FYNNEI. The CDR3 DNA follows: TGTGCCAGCCCGCGGGGGCTGGCCACTGAAGCTTTCTTT. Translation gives CASPRGLATEAFF.

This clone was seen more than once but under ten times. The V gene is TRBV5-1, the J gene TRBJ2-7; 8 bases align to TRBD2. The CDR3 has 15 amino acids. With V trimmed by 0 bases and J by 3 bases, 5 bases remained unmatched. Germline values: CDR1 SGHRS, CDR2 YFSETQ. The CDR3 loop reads CASSLAAGVNYEQYF. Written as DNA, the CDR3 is TGCGCCAGCAGCTTGGCAGCGGGGGTTAACTACGAGCAGTACTTC.

The DNA of the CDR3 is TGTGCCAGCAGCGCCTCGACAGACTATGGCTACACCTTC. This gives the protein CASSASTDYGYTF. The genes are TRBV7-8 and TRBJ1-2; a possible D gene is TRBD1 (5 bases). The germline V gene encodes CDR1 SGHVS and CDR2 FQNEAQ. Trimming pared 5 bases from V and 3 bases from J, leaving 10 bases between. The CDR3 runs to 13 residues. Supplemented by reference TRBV7-8 and TRBJ1-2, the full variable domain reads GAGVSQSPRYKVAKRGQDVALRCDPISGHVSLFWYQQALGQGPEFLTYFQNEAQLDKSGLPSDRFFAERPEGSVSTLKIQRTQQEDSAVYLCASSASTDYGYTFGSGTRLTVV.

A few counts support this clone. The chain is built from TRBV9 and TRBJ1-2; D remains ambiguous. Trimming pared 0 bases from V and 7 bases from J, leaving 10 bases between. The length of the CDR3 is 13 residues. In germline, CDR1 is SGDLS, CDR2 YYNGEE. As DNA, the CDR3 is TGTGCCAGCAGCGTAGCTCCGTCGGGTGGCTACACCTTC. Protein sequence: CASSVAPSGGYTF.

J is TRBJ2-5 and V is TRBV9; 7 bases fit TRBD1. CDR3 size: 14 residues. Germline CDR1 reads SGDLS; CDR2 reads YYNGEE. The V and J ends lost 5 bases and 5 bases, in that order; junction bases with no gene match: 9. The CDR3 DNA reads TGTGCCAGCAGTGGAACGACAGGGTGGGAGACCCAGTACTTC. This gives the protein CASSGTTGWETQYF.